The clone carrying this T cell receptor (beta chain) was seen repeatedly, ten times or more. Specified time point: pre-sensitization, week 0. Treatment denoted: therapeutic diphenylcyclopropenone sensitization with weekly scalp DPC. The entry originates in a study of human T cells and chemical hapten exposure. The CDR3 runs 13 residues. Germline V gene data show CDR1 as SQVTM and CDR2 as ANQGSEA. Trimming took 1 base from V and 0 from J, leaving 6 bases between them. TCRdb reanalysed the RACE reads using MiXCR and keeps one entry per CDR3 protein. The repertoire has roughly 260,000 distinct CDR3 sequences, about 9.4% of them found once; the top ten carry 2% to 2.5%.

This clonotype originated in a woman aged 40 to 49 with alopecia areata. Some clones in this sample may be carry-over from other donors' samples. The chain recombines TRBV29-1 with TRBJ1-1; D possibly corresponds to TRBD1 (5 bases). The sequences come from whole blood, collected in connection with sensitization to the hapten diphenylcyclopropenone (DPC). In DNA form, the CDR3 reads TGCAGCGTTGAAGGACAGATGAACACTGAAGCTTTCTTT. It yields the protein CSVEGQMNTEAFF. The full variable domain, rest sourced from reference TRBV29-1 and TRBJ1-1, is SAVISQKPSRDICQRGTSLTIQCQVDSQVTMMFWYRQQPGQSLTLIATANQGSEATYESGFVIDKFPISRPNLTFSTLTVSNMSPEDSSIYLCSVEGQMNTEAFFGQGTRLTVV.